The source of this T cell receptor beta chain is a study of shared clonotypes between healthy human individuals. Researchers ran the assay at a deep level. The input for sorted-subset replicate PCRs was approximately 200 ng DNA, around 30,000 T cell genomes. TCRdb's table, derived via immunoSEQ multiplex PCR, lists solely in-frame clones and lacks some. The sample contains approximately 2.3 million clones, 80% to 95% of which appear only once. The CDR3 sequence is 14 residues long. The V gene's germline CDR1 is MNHEY and CDR2 SVGAGI. V lost 4 bases to trimming and J lost 8 bases, with 17 bases between them.

The chain carries TRBV6-5 and TRBJ1-2; a weak D match, TRBD1 (6 bases). This TCR was sampled from a man aged 18 to 35 in good health. Some clones in this sample may be carry-over from other donors' samples. The specimen was naive CD4+ T cells from PBMCs. Noted subset: CD45RA+ positively selected. CDR3 in DNA: TGTGCCAGCAGTTCCGCGACAGGCCCACGGGGCTACACCTTC. Translated, it gives CASSSATGPRGYTF.